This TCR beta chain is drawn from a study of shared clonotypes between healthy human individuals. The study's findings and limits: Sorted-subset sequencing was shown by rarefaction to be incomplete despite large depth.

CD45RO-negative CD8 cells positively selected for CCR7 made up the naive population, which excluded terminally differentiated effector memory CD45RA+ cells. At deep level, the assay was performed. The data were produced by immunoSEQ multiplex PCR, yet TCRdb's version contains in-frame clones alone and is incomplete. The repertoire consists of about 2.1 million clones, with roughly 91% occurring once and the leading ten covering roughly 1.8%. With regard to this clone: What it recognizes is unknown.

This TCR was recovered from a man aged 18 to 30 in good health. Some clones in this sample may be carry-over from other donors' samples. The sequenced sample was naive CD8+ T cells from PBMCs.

CDR3 region: CASSVDYNEQFF. CDR3 DNA: TGTGCCAGCAGCGTAGACTACAATGAGCAGTTCTTC. The chain couples TRBV7-9 to TRBJ2-1; D remains unclear. The V end was cut by 5 bases, the J end by 3 bases, with 5 bases between. The CDR3 runs 12 residues. Per germline, CDR1 SEHNR and CDR2 FQNEAQ (reference sequence).